This T cell receptor (beta chain) is drawn from a study of T-cell memory formation after mild COVID-19. Study-wide background: Among the donors, TCR clusters were largely specific to each donor.

Sample barcodes and UMIs were carried by the TCR alpha and TCR beta cDNA libraries that 5'RACE generated with constant-segment primers. Each CDR3 protein is one row after TCRdb ran MiXCR on the 5' RACE reads. Among around 470,000 distinct CDR3 sequences, about 20% were seen once, and the ten largest hold 7.5% to 10%. Broader study findings: Most CD4+ clones that shrank were in CM and EM, while CD8+ ones turned up in EMRA. There was a balanced CD4/CD8 profile in clones contracting day 15 to 85, and later expanders leaned CD4+.

In this sample, this clonotype turned up a few times. The antigen remains unidentified. The specimen sequenced was PBMCs or a T cell subset sorted from them (not recorded which). The receptor was derived from an adult woman who had mild COVID-19 (a few samples of this study predate the infection). Cell type and time point are not known.

The CDR3 nucleotides are TGTGCCACCACGAGGGGGGTTAGCAATCAGCCCCAGCATTTT. This codes for CATTRGVSNQPQHF. The chain couples TRBV7-9 to TRBJ1-5; D may be TRBD1 (6 bases). The V and J ends lost 10 bases and 0 bases respectively, with 13 bases between them. Germline V gene sequence: CDR1 SEHNR, CDR2 FQNEAQ (reference sequence). The CDR3 extends over 14 amino acids.